This TCR beta chain was identified during a study of monozygotic twins with inflammatory bowel disease. TCRdb reanalyzed the 5' RACE reads and collapses them to one entry per CDR3 protein, without DNA. Recorded for this sample: some 160,000 distinct CDR3 sequences. Germline values: CDR1 SEHNR, CDR2 FQNEAQ (reference sequence). The CDR3 consists of 14 residues. The chain has TRBV7-9 and TRBJ1-5. This receptor was identified in a human donor with ulcerative colitis or Crohn's disease, or a healthy co-twin of an affected twin (not recorded which). Sequenced input: blood. The CDR3 loop is CASSLSTANQPQHF.